A selection of T cell receptor beta chains follows, all from one sample in a study of T cells in Graves' hyperthyroidism and ophthalmopathy. TCRdb re-called the multiplex PCR reads with MiXCR, one entry per CDR3 protein. This table has about 350,000 distinct CDR3 sequences, approximately 15% appearing once. The source material was blood. These receptors all come from a woman aged 30 to 39 with Graves' hyperthyroidism. CDR3s include the opening cysteine and the closing phenylalanine or tryptophan.

CDR3	V	J
CASSLDQGEQYF	TRBV11-2	TRBJ2-7
CASSLGLNGYTF	TRBV3-1	TRBJ1-2
CASTGAGGAEQFF	TRBV28	TRBJ2-1
CSASLGPRSETQYF	TRBV20-1	TRBJ2-5
CASTLQPGTASNYGYTF	TRBV28	TRBJ1-2
CASRSEGIGYGYTF	TRBV28	TRBJ1-2
CASSPDREGADTQYF	TRBV28	TRBJ2-3
CASSLGGGGDSPLHF	TRBV11-2	TRBJ1-6
CASSLGGENIQYF	TRBV11-2	TRBJ2-4
CSARFGSGELFF	TRBV20-1	TRBJ2-2
CASSRGSGYTDTQYF	TRBV7-2	TRBJ2-3
CASSKTTRGQETQYF	TRBV6-2/TRBV6-3	TRBJ2-5
CASRGKGYEQYF	TRBV3-1	TRBJ2-7
CASSLGTGVRGYTF	TRBV28	TRBJ1-2
CASSLRGRYEQYF	TRBV28	TRBJ2-7
CASSMGTDWNTGELFF	TRBV19	TRBJ2-2
CASSPARTNRYGYTF	TRBV28	TRBJ1-2
CASSPEQETQYF	TRBV18	TRBJ2-5
CASSLEASNQPQHF	TRBV7-8	TRBJ1-5
CASSNRSRYGAKNIQYF	TRBV7-2	TRBJ2-4
CASSLGMLGTDTQYF	TRBV5-6	TRBJ2-3
CASSLDPWTSGSNTDTQYF	TRBV7-8	TRBJ2-3
CASSLENRGSDTQYF	TRBV7-8	TRBJ2-3
CASSGTGEAQPQHF	TRBV2	TRBJ1-5
CASSRVAGMLNNEQFF	TRBV7-2	TRBJ2-1
CASSEIQGTRYF	TRBV6-1	TRBJ2-5
CSVEDPLAGREQFF	TRBV29-1	TRBJ2-1
CASSLDRFNEQFF	TRBV11-3	TRBJ2-1